The present T cell receptor beta chain was sequenced within a study of blood T cell repertoires in COVID-19. For the study at large: Sources were T cells, B-cell-depleted T cells, or PBMCs; the material itself was cDNA or gDNA.

Recovered status applied to Cohort 3 donors who had two consecutive negative PCRs. It also applied to those with clearance or with symptom resolution. J was trimmed by 2 bases and V by 4 bases; bases with no gene match: 4. The length of the CDR3 is 16 residues. Per the germline V gene, CDR1 is LGHDT and CDR2 is YNNKEL (reference sequence). Per the authors' pipeline: Nucleated cell counts were estimated from reference gene primer amplification. This table comes from immunoSEQ multiplex PCR, and its TCRdb copy is limited to in-frame clones, with some not included. Clonal size and the V and J genes are those of that table, whereas D and trimming came from the DNA. The sample records 300,000 to 350,000 clones, roughly nine tenths being singletons.

Specimen: PBMCs or T cells enriched from blood (not recorded which). This receptor was obtained from a woman younger than 45 who had recovered from COVID-19. The chain employs TRBV3-1 (or the pseudogene TRBV3-2) and TRBJ1-3; the match to TRBD1 covers 11 bases. The CDR3 loop is CASSRLGQGAGNTIYF. CDR3 nucleotides: TGTGCCAGCAGCCGGCTGGGACAGGGGGCTGGAAACACCATATATTTT.